These 18 T cell receptor beta chains originate from one sample sequenced in a study of shared clonotypes between healthy human individuals. Method: immunoSEQ multiplex PCR; TCRdb's copy keeps in-frame clones and lacks some. The sample shows about 680,000 clones, about three quarters of them seen only once. The sample taken for sequencing was memory CD4+ T cells sorted from blood. Subset: CD45RA-negative fraction. Receptor source: a woman aged 25 to 39 in good health.

The rearrangement uses TRBV5-1 and TRBJ2-7, with D perhaps TRBD1 (5 bases). V lost 5 bases to trimming and J lost 2 bases, with 11 bases between them. The CDR3 length is 13 residues. Germline CDR1 is SGHRS and CDR2 is YFSETQ. CDR3 amino acids: CASSNRPAYEQYF. CDR3 coding DNA: TGCGCCAGCAGTAACAGGCCAGCCTACGAGCAGTACTTC.

The chain joins TRBV28 to TRBJ2-7, with TRBD1 matching over 10 bases. J was trimmed by 7 bases and V by 6 bases; bases with no gene match: 12. CDR1 and CDR2 from the germline V gene are MDHEN and SYDVKM. The CDR3 has 15 residues. CDR3 residues: CASRLPGQGNQEQYF. CDR3 in DNA: TGTGCCAGCAGGCTGCCGGGACAGGGGAATCAAGAGCAGTACTTC.

This chain links TRBV11-1 with TRBJ2-7, with TRBD1 as a possible D gene (6 bases). The germline CDR1 and CDR2 sequences are SGHAT and FQDESV (reference sequence). The length of the CDR3 is 14 residues. The V end lost 5 bases, the J end lost 0 bases, and 11 bases lay between the germline ends. CDR3 in amino acids: CASSPRGGSYEQYF. The DNA for the CDR3 is TGTGCCAGCAGCCCCCGAGGGGGCTCCTACGAGCAGTACTTC.

The V and J genes are TRBV6-5 and TRBJ2-7; D is possibly TRBD1 or TRBD2 (5 bases each). CDR3 length equals 15 residues. V was pared by 4 bases and J by 0 bases, with 13 bases between. Per the germline V gene, CDR1 is MNHEY and CDR2 is SVGAGI. The CDR3 is CASSFRPGSSYEQYF. DNA for the CDR3: TGTGCCAGCAGTTTCAGGCCAGGGAGCTCCTACGAGCAGTACTTC.

This rearrangement joins TRBV6-1 to TRBJ2-7; 9 bases align to TRBD2. The V segment lost 10 bases and the J segment 3 bases; nucleotides outside the gene matches: 13. CDR3 length: 15 amino acids. Germline CDR1 and CDR2: MNHNS and SASEGT. The CDR3 DNA sequence: TGTGCCAAACGAAGGGGTAGCGGGAGTCGCTACGAGCAGTACTTC. Protein product: CAKRRGSGSRYEQYF.

The rearrangement joins TRBV7-9 to TRBJ1-3, with D possibly TRBD1 on 6 matching bases. V was shortened by 3 bases and J by 2 bases, with 11 bases between the two germline ends. Germline CDR1 is SEHNR and CDR2 is FQNEAQ (reference sequence). CDR3 length equals 15 residues. Here the CDR3 DNA reads TGTGCCAGCAGCTTCCGAAACAGGGCTGGAAACACCATATATTTT. It encodes CASSFRNRAGNTIYF.

The chain recombines TRBV11-2 with TRBJ2-7; D is unclear. V lost 5 bases and J lost 2, with 7 bases in between. The CDR3 runs 12 residues. Germline values: CDR1 SGHAT, CDR2 FQNNGV. CDR3 coding DNA: TGTGCCAGCAGCCCCTTTCCCTACGAGCAGTACTTC. Its translation is CASSPFPYEQYF.

The V call is TRBV27, the J call TRBJ2-5; TRBD1 agrees at 8 bases. Trimming took 1 base from V and 5 from J; bases not matched to a gene: 9. Germline loops: CDR1 MNHEY, CDR2 SMNVEV (reference sequence). CDR3 size: 16 residues. The CDR3 bases are TGTGCCAGCAGTTTATGGGCTCAGGGGGCGTTTGAGACCCAGTACTTC. This codes for CASSLWAQGAFETQYF.

The V call is TRBV30, the J call TRBJ2-3, with D possibly being TRBD2 (5 bases). CDR1 and CDR2 (germline): GTSNPN, SVGIG (reference sequence). The CDR3 spans 13 residues. V shed 4 bases and J shed 5 bases, with 13 bases lying between them. The CDR3 is CAWNPGAGDTQYF. As DNA, the CDR3 is TGTGCCTGGAACCCCGGTGCGGGAGATACGCAGTATTTT.

The rearrangement links TRBV15 to TRBJ2-5; a possible D gene is TRBD2 (6 bases). V shed 0 bases and J shed 3 bases, with 11 bases lying between them. Germline V gene sequence: CDR1 LNHNV, CDR2 YYDKDF (reference sequence). The CDR3 covers 15 residues. The CDR3 nucleotides read TGTGCCACCAGCAGAGACGCGACTAGTAAAGAGACCCAGTACTTC. It translates to CATSRDATSKETQYF.

The chain couples TRBV6-5 to TRBJ2-2, with D possibly TRBD1 on 6 matching bases. This CDR3 spans 14 amino acids. Germline lookup yields CDR1 MNHEY and CDR2 SVGAGI. V gave up 6 bases and J gave up 5 bases, with 13 bases separating them. The CDR3 spells CASRKPGVTGELFF. The CDR3 DNA reads as TGTGCCAGCAGGAAACCAGGGGTGACCGGGGAGCTGTTTTTT.

This clone is a singleton in its sample. The rearrangement joins TRBV11-3 to TRBJ2-3; 10 bases map to TRBD1. This CDR3 is 15 amino acids long. V lost 4 bases to trimming and J lost 2 bases; unmatched junction nucleotides: 3. Germline CDR1 is SGHNT and CDR2 is YENEEA. CDR3 region: CASSSGTGATDTQYF. In DNA, the CDR3 is TGTGCCAGCAGCTCGGGGACAGGGGCCACAGATACGCAGTATTTT.

V usage is TRBV27 and J usage is TRBJ2-2, with D unclear. CDR3 length: 14 residues. From germline, CDR1 is MNHEY and CDR2 SMNVEV (reference sequence). Trimming took 2 bases from V and 4 from J, leaving 8 bases between them. The CDR3 protein is CASSLGQLTGELFF. The CDR3 coding sequence is TGTGCCAGCAGTTTAGGTCAGCTCACCGGGGAGCTGTTTTTT.

This rearrangement joins TRBV6-1 to TRBJ2-7, with 8 bases that match TRBD1. The CDR3 length is 15 residues. Germline CDR1 MNHNS, CDR2 SASEGT. The junction had 9 bases not matched to a gene; V was cut back by 6 bases and J by 2 bases. The CDR3 DNA follows: TGTGCCAGCAGGCTGGACAGGGCTATAACCTACGAGCAGTACTTC. It specifies CASRLDRAITYEQYF.

This clone was counted ten times or more. J is TRBJ1-2 and V is TRBV6-1; D remains ambiguous. Germline-derived CDR1 and CDR2 are MNHNS and SASEGT. The CDR3 is made up of 13 amino acids. V dropped 4 bases and J dropped 4 bases, with 10 bases sitting between them. The CDR3 sequence: CASSASEGYGYTF. The CDR3 coding sequence is TGTGCCAGCAGTGCATCGGAAGGCTATGGCTACACCTTC.

The chain carries TRBV5-1 and TRBJ2-2, with no clear D. The CDR3 runs to 12 residues. Germline V lookup: CDR1 SGHRS, CDR2 YFSETQ. The ends were cut back, 3 bases at V and 8 bases at J, with 8 bases in the middle. The CDR3 spells CASSSQGGELFF. CDR3 nucleotides: TGCGCCAGCAGCTCCCAAGGTGGGGAGCTGTTTTTT.

This rearrangement joins TRBV4-1 to TRBJ2-4; no clear D. This CDR3 has 15 amino acids. Trimming took 0 bases from V and 9 from J, leaving 15 bases between them. Germline V CDR1 and CDR2: MGHRA, YSYEKL. The chain's CDR3 is CASSQDWTPQGIQYF. The DNA for the CDR3 is TGCGCCAGCAGCCAAGATTGGACCCCACAAGGCATTCAGTACTTC.

A few counts support this clone. Additional DNA sequences in this sample encode the identical CDR3. This chain links TRBV29-1 with TRBJ1-1; D is uncertain. Per germline, CDR1 SQVTM and CDR2 ANQGSEA. Trimming pared 1 base from V and 2 bases from J, leaving 2 bases between. The CDR3 is 11 residues long. The CDR3 nucleotides read TGCAGCGTTGAAGGTAACACTGAAGCTTTCTTT. Protein sequence: CSVEGNTEAFF.